The 7 T cell receptor beta chains listed next were all sequenced from one sample in a study of blood T cells in healthy people across ages. The second PCR ran about 7 to 12 cycles with a sample-barcoded 5' primer and J-beta primers. TCRdb re-called the 5' RACE reads through MiXCR, storing one row per CDR3 protein. The sample lists about a million distinct CDR3 sequences, roughly half occurring once. The sequenced material came from blood. These receptors were obtained from a woman aged 55 to 70 in good health.

This clonotype was found a few times. This chain uses TRBV28 with TRBJ2-6, with a weak D call TRBD1 (5 bases). The CDR3 contains 16 residues. Per the germline V gene, CDR1 is MDHEN and CDR2 is SYDVKM. With 2 bases removed from V and 2 bases from J, the gap between germline ends came to 10 bases. Here the CDR3 reads CASSLHGATGANVLTF. The CDR3 region has the DNA TGTGCCAGCAGTTTACATGGGGCCACTGGGGCCAACGTCCTGACTTTC.

This clonotype was counted only a few times. The gene calls are TRBV7-4 and TRBJ2-7; D perhaps matches TRBD2 (6 bases). Germline-derived CDR1 and CDR2 are SGHVT and SQSDAQ. The V gene lost 1 base and the J gene lost 4 bases, with 20 bases spanning the gap. The CDR3 totals 17 residues. The CDR3 region has the DNA TGTGCCAGCAGCTTAGGTGTACTAGCCACAACCTCTTACGAGCAGTACTTC. Protein: CASSLGVLATTSYEQYF.

This clonotype came up a few times. J is TRBJ2-3 and V is TRBV28; 9 nucleotides align to TRBD2. CDR1 is MDHEN and CDR2 is SYDVKM in the germline V gene. This CDR3 region has 16 residues. V dropped 7 bases and J dropped 4; count of bases not matched to a gene: 12. The DNA of the CDR3 is TGTGCCAGCAACCCACCCGGGACTAGCTCGGCAGATACGCAGTATTTT. Its translation is CASNPPGTSSADTQYF.

This clonotype was detected a few times. The chain carries TRBV20-1 and TRBJ2-3, with 10 bases matching TRBD2. CDR3 size: 15 residues. V trimming: 6 bases; J trimming: 2 bases; junction bases outside the gene matches: 8. Germline V CDR1 and CDR2: DFQATT, SNEGSKA (reference sequence). DNA for the CDR3: TGCAGTGCGACCGCACTAGCGGGGCTCACAGATACGCAGTATTTT. Translated, it gives CSATALAGLTDTQYF.

V and J are TRBV20-1 and TRBJ1-2, with 7 bases identical to TRBD1. Germline assignment: CDR1 DFQATT and CDR2 SNEGSKA (reference sequence). V lost 7 bases and J lost 4; bases outside the gene matches: 9. The CDR3 is made up of 13 amino acids. In nucleotides, the CDR3 is TGCAGTGTTCCACCGGGACAGATCTATGGCTACACCTTC. The encoded protein is CSVPPGQIYGYTF.

This clonotype was counted a few times. The chain is built from TRBV4-2 and TRBJ2-1; TRBD2 aligns across 7 bases. The J call is uncertain, as TRBJ2-7 better fits the DNA end. From germline, CDR1 is LGHNA and CDR2 YNFKEQ. The CDR3 is 14 amino acids. The CDR3, as DNA: TGTGCCAGCAGCCAGGGCGGGAGTTACAACGAGCAGTACTTC. Amino acid sequence: CASSQGGSYNEQYF.

This clonotype was detected only a few times. The gene calls are TRBV14 and TRBJ1-2; D remains ambiguous. Trimming left V 11 bases short and J 0 bases short, with 16 bases between. This CDR3 has 14 amino acids. The germline gives CDR1 SGHDN, CDR2 FVKESK. The chain's CDR3 is CAPYAGRANYGYTF. The DNA of the CDR3 is TGTGCCCCCTATGCGGGGAGGGCTAACTATGGCTACACCTTC. The complete variable domain, with remaining parts taken from reference TRBV14 and TRBJ1-2, reads EAGVTQFPSHSVIEKGQTVTLRCDPISGHDNLYWYRRVMGKEIKFLLHFVKESKQDESGMPNNRFLAERTGGTYSTLKVQPAELEDSGVYFCAPYAGRANYGYTFGSGTRLTVV.